The next 19 T cell receptor beta chains were all read from a single sample in a study of T cell repertoires in cytomegalovirus infection. Their specific antigens are unknown. TCRdb fed the reads into MiXCR, producing one record per CDR3 protein. In the table there are about 700,000 distinct CDR3 sequences, 33% of which are singletons. Here the sequenced sample was cultured PBMCs, taken from culture after CMV antigen stimulation. The receptors were sampled from a human donor in good health (CMV status not recorded). Some clones in this sample may be carry-over from other donors' samples.

This chain connects TRBV7-2 to TRBJ2-7; 9 bases are a match to TRBD1. Germline trimming cut 7 bases from V and 1 base from J; bases unmatched to any gene: 11. Germline CDR1 reads SGHTA; CDR2 reads FQGNSA. CDR3 length: 16 amino acids. CDR3 sequence reads: CASTDPGDRVSYEQYF. The CDR3 region has the DNA TGTGCCAGCACAGACCCTGGGGACAGGGTGTCCTACGAGCAGTACTTC.

A word on this clonotype: An end of the junction differs from the germline gene, which may be a read error. The chain uses TRBV7-6 and TRBJ1-1, with D possibly matching TRBD1 (6 bases). Germline V gene sequence: CDR1 SGHVS, CDR2 FNYEAQ. The CDR3 runs 19 residues. As DNA, the CDR3 is TGTGCCAGCAGCTTACGGGGCCTAGGGGGTTACAAGGAGAACACTGAAGTTTTCTTT. It is translated as CASSLRGLGGYKENTEVFF.

J is TRBJ1-2 and V is TRBV3-1; no firm D call. The germline V gene has CDR1 LGHDT and CDR2 YNNKEL (reference sequence). The CDR3 length is 14 residues. The V end was cut by 0 bases, the J end by 7 bases, with 12 bases between. The CDR3 region is CASSQEGVGSGYTF. The DNA of the CDR3 is TGTGCCAGCAGCCAAGAGGGTGTAGGTTCTGGCTACACCTTC.

This clonotype was seen once. The rearrangement uses TRBV19 and TRBJ1-5, with a weak D call TRBD1 (5 bases). Germline V gene lookup returns CDR1 LNHDA and CDR2 SQIVND (reference sequence). V lost 3 bases and J 3 bases, leaving 12 bases between the germline ends. The CDR3 runs 15 residues. The CDR3 DNA follows: TGTGCCAGTAGTATCATCTCAGGGAACAATCAGCCCCAGCATTTT. Residues: CASSIISGNNQPQHF. The complete variable domain, with remaining parts taken from reference TRBV19 and TRBJ1-5, reads DGGITQSPKYLFRKEGQNVTLSCEQNLNHDAMYWYRQDPGQGLRLIYYSQIVNDFQKGDIAEGYSVSREKKESFPLTVTSAQKNPTAFYLCASSIISGNNQPQHFGDGTRLSIL.

This chain uses TRBV6-5 with TRBJ2-1, with D unresolved. The V end was cut by 8 bases, the J end by 8 bases, with 16 bases between. The CDR3 is 13 amino acids. Per the germline V gene, CDR1 is MNHEY and CDR2 is SVGAGI. In DNA, the CDR3 is TGTGCCAGCTCCCTCCCTCAAGTCGATGAGCAGTTCTTC. This codes for CASSLPQVDEQFF.

J is TRBJ1-3 and V is TRBV18; D perhaps matches TRBD1 (5 bases). CDR1 is KGHSH and CDR2 is LQKENI in the germline V gene. V was pared by 8 bases and J by 1 base, with 12 bases between. This CDR3 spans 14 amino acids. The CDR3 reads CASKTGTSGNTIYF. CDR3 in DNA: TGTGCCAGCAAGACCGGGACGTCTGGAAACACCATATATTTT.

The sample holds one count of this clonotype. This chain uses TRBV18 with TRBJ1-5, with TRBD1 as a possible D gene (6 bases). Germline CDR1 reads KGHSH; CDR2 reads LQKENI. Trimming cost V 4 bases and J 9 bases, with 19 bases left between them. The CDR3 totals 15 residues. In DNA form, the CDR3 reads TGTGCCAGCTCACGGGGGGCAGAGGCCGGGAGGCCCCAGCATTTT. Translation: CASSRGAEAGRPQHF.

This clonotype appeared a few times. The rearrangement joins TRBV6-1 to TRBJ2-1; 10 bases agree with TRBD2. The germline gives CDR1 MNHNS, CDR2 SASEGT. V was pared by 3 bases and J by 5 bases, with 4 bases of the junction left unmatched. The CDR3 has 15 amino acids. CDR3 amino acids: CASSDLAGGNNEQFF. In DNA form, the CDR3 reads TGTGCCAGCAGTGACTTAGCGGGGGGCAACAATGAGCAGTTCTTC.

In this sample, this clonotype turned up many times. This chain uses TRBV7-6 with TRBJ1-1; maybe TRBD1 (5 bases). Germline CDR1 is SGHVS and CDR2 is FNYEAQ. V shed 5 bases and J shed 5 bases, with 15 bases lying between them. The CDR3 is 14 residues long. Here the CDR3 DNA reads TGTGCCAGCAGCCCCCGAGGGGTGGGTACTGAAGCTTTCTTT. Residues: CASSPRGVGTEAFF.

This chain uses TRBV14 with TRBJ1-6; D not certain. The CDR3 sequence is 15 residues long. The ends were cut back, 6 bases at V and 8 bases at J, with 17 bases in the middle. Germline V lookup: CDR1 SGHDN, CDR2 FVKESK. CDR3 residues: CASRYLEILDSPLHF. The CDR3 DNA sequence: TGTGCCAGCAGATACCTAGAGATTTTGGATTCACCCCTCCACTTT.

The V gene is TRBV11-2, the J gene TRBJ2-7; D possibly matches TRBD1 or TRBD2 (5 bases each). The germline V and J ends were trimmed by 1 base and 0 bases, with 13 bases remaining between them. CDR1 and CDR2 from the germline V gene are SGHAT and FQNNGV. The CDR3 runs 16 residues. This CDR3 is CASSLGPSGHSYEQYF. The CDR3 DNA reads as TGTGCCAGCAGCTTAGGTCCCAGCGGACACTCCTACGAGCAGTACTTC.

The table lists this clonotype with many counts. The CDR3 DNA sequence: TGTGCCAGCAGCTTAGGAGGGAGGAGGAGTGAAAAACTGTTTTTT. This gives the protein CASSLGGRRSEKLFF. V is TRBV7-9 and J is TRBJ1-4; the D is unclear. V was shortened by 1 base and J by 7 bases, with 13 bases between the two germline ends. The CDR3 runs 15 residues. Looked up from germline, CDR1 is SEHNR and CDR2 is FQNEAQ (reference sequence).

This clonotype has just a few counts. The V gene is TRBV6-5, the J gene TRBJ1-6, with D possibly TRBD1 on 5 matching bases. Germline loops: CDR1 MNHEY, CDR2 SVGAGI. Trimming shortened V by 0 bases and J by 8 bases, and 11 bases separated the two germline ends. The CDR3 length is 15 residues. This chain's CDR3 is CASSYSRGLDSPLHF. In DNA, the CDR3 is TGTGCCAGCAGTTACTCGAGGGGCTTGGATTCACCCCTCCACTTT.

This clonotype was observed a few times. This rearrangement joins TRBV2 to TRBJ1-1; the D gene is possibly TRBD1 (6 bases). This CDR3 comprises 15 residues. V was cut by 7 bases and J by 8 bases, with 23 bases left in between. Germline V gene sequence: CDR1 SNHLY, CDR2 FYNNEI. The CDR3 bases are TGTGCCAGCAACCCGTCACAGGGAGCCTCGTCCGAAGCTTTCTTT. This gives the protein CASNPSQGASSEAFF.

This clonotype was picked up a small number of times. The chain employs TRBV7-2 and TRBJ2-1; 7 bases map to TRBD2. Looked up from germline, CDR1 is SGHTA and CDR2 is FQGNSA. CDR3 length: 14 amino acids. Trimming took 3 bases from V and 10 from J; bases not matched to a gene: 9. In nucleotides, the CDR3 is TGTGCCAGCAGCTTTCGGCGGGGGTGGTACGAGCAGTTCTTC. Amino acid sequence: CASSFRRGWYEQFF.

CDR3 in DNA: TGCAGTGCTTTTCCCCGAGGGGGCCAAAATTTCTATGGCTACACCTTC. The encoded protein is CSAFPRGGQNFYGYTF. The chain employs TRBV20-1 and TRBJ1-2, with TRBD1 identical over 7 bases. This CDR3 has 16 amino acids. CDR1 is DFQATT and CDR2 is SNEGSKA in the germline V gene (reference sequence). Trimming at V came to 5 bases and at J to 4 bases, leaving 16 bases not matched to a gene.

CDR3 residues: CASSSPRGSAGETQYF. The CDR3 DNA is TGTGCCAGCAGTTCCCCTAGGGGGTCAGCAGGAGAGACCCAGTACTTC. This sequence joins TRBV6-2 or TRBV6-3 and TRBJ2-5; TRBD1 is a possible D gene (6 bases). Trimming cost V 4 bases and J 4 bases, with 19 bases left between them. The CDR3 is 16 amino acids. Germline CDR1 MNHEY, CDR2 SVGEGT.

The gene calls are TRBV5-1 and TRBJ2-1; 9 bases are a match to TRBD2. Germline lookup yields CDR1 SGHRS and CDR2 YFSETQ. J gave up 7 bases and V 0 bases, and 5 bases lay outside the gene matches. The CDR3 consists of 15 residues. The DNA of the CDR3 is TGCGCCAGCAGCTTGGAGGGACTAGCAATGAATGAGCAGTTCTTC. Translating it yields CASSLEGLAMNEQFF.

The genes are TRBV11-2 and TRBJ2-7; D perhaps matches TRBD1 (6 bases). Trimming shortened V by 1 base and J by 7 bases, and 20 bases separated the two germline ends. The CDR3 is 16 amino acids. Germline V gives CDR1 SGHAT, CDR2 FQNNGV. The CDR3 spells CASSLAYAGMRGEQYF. CDR3 in DNA: TGTGCCAGCAGCTTAGCCTACGCCGGGATGAGGGGGGAGCAGTACTTC.